The 32 T cell receptor beta chains listed next were all sequenced from one sample in a study of shared T cell receptors in the human thymus. The repertoire was sequenced with immunoSEQ multiplex PCR; TCRdb's copy has only in-frame clones and lacks some. Of some 720,000 clones listed, roughly 90% are singletons. In addition, the sample was reused for a study of human thymus T cells.

Sequenced: thymocytes. These TCRs come from a boy younger than two with a congenital heart defect.

The rearrangement uses TRBV11-3 and TRBJ2-2; 7 nucleotides align to TRBD1. CDR1 and CDR2 from the germline V gene are SGHNT and YENEEA. V lost 3 bases to trimming and J lost 0 bases; unmatched junction nucleotides: 7. CDR3 length: 17 amino acids. The CDR3 loop is CASSFARDRTNTGELFF. The CDR3 nucleotides are TGTGCCAGCAGCTTCGCCCGGGACAGAACGAACACCGGGGAGCTGTTTTTT.

As DNA, the CDR3 is TGTGCCAGTAGTTCCCTGGGCCGCCCCTACGAGCAGTACTTC. It is translated as CASSSLGRPYEQYF. The V call is TRBV19, the J call TRBJ2-7; D not resolved. V shed 5 bases and J shed 2 bases, with 13 bases lying between them. Germline V gene sequence: CDR1 LNHDA, CDR2 SQIVND (reference sequence). This CDR3 spans 14 amino acids.

This clone was recorded once. The rearrangement links TRBV27 to TRBJ1-2; 9 nucleotides agree with TRBD1. The CDR3 loop spans 19 amino acids. Trimming at V came to 0 bases and at J to 3 bases, leaving 14 bases not matched to a gene. The germline gives CDR1 MNHEY, CDR2 SMNVEV (reference sequence). The chain's CDR3 is CASSLSQVQGAVGHYGYTF. In DNA form, the CDR3 reads TGTGCCAGCAGTTTATCGCAGGTACAGGGGGCGGTTGGGCACTATGGCTACACCTTC.

The genes are TRBV2 and TRBJ2-7, with D uncertain. CDR1 and CDR2 from the germline V gene are SNHLY and FYNNEI. The CDR3 is made up of 9 amino acids. The CDR3 reads CASNPPEVV. DNA of the CDR3: TGTGCCAGCAATCCCCCCGAGGTCGTC.

J is TRBJ2-5 and V is TRBV27; possible D gene TRBD2, 5 bases. Deletions cut 2 bases from V and 0 bases from J, with 19 bases between. The germline gives CDR1 MNHEY, CDR2 SMNVEV (reference sequence). The CDR3 is 18 amino acids. The CDR3 sequence is CASSLMGSERTHQETQYF. In DNA form, the CDR3 reads TGTGCCAGCAGTTTAATGGGGTCGGAGCGGACCCACCAAGAGACCCAGTACTTC.

This clone was counted a few times. V is TRBV5-1 and J is TRBJ2-6; possible D gene TRBD1, 6 bases. V lost 4 bases to trimming and J lost 4 bases, with 12 bases between them. Looked up from germline, CDR1 is SGHRS and CDR2 is YFSETQ. The length of the CDR3 is 15 residues. DNA for the CDR3: TGCGCCAGCAGCCTACAGGGATCCGGGGCCAACGTCCTGACTTTC. It translates to CASSLQGSGANVLTF.

The J gene is TRBJ2-7, the V gene TRBV7-6; 11 bases line up with TRBD2. Per the germline V gene, CDR1 is SGHVS and CDR2 is FNYEAQ. This CDR3 is built from 17 residues. V was pared by 1 base and J by 2 bases, with 7 bases of the junction left unmatched. DNA for the CDR3: TGTGCCAGCAGCTTAGAACCTGGGACTAGCGGCACCTACGAGCAGTACTTC. As protein: CASSLEPGTSGTYEQYF.

V gene TRBV2 combines with J gene TRBJ2-2, with TRBD2 matching 16 bases. Germline V CDR1 and CDR2: SNHLY, FYNNEI. V lost 8 bases to trimming and J lost 7 bases; unmatched junction nucleotides: 7. This CDR3 has 16 amino acids. The chain's CDR3 is CASGGLAGGPGGELFF. CDR3 DNA: TGTGCCAGCGGGGGACTAGCGGGAGGGCCGGGCGGGGAGCTGTTTTTT.

The rearrangement links TRBV14 to TRBJ2-7; 9 bases are a match to TRBD2. From germline, CDR1 is SGHDN and CDR2 FVKESK. V lost 0 bases, J lost 1 base, and 13 bases stayed unmatched. This CDR3 is built from 19 residues. The CDR3 DNA follows: TGTGCCAGCAGCCAAGAAGAGACGAATACTAGCGGGCGGTCCTACGAGCAGTACTTC. This translates into CASSQEETNTSGRSYEQYF.

The chain links TRBV11-3 to TRBJ2-7; TRBD2 agrees at 10 bases. V gave up 2 bases and J gave up 3 bases; unmatched junction bases: 10. Germline values: CDR1 SGHNT, CDR2 YENEEA. This CDR3 region has 17 residues. The CDR3 loop reads CASSLNRIRTSGYEQYF. The CDR3 DNA reads TGTGCCAGCAGCTTAAACCGGATAAGGACTAGCGGCTACGAGCAGTACTTC.

This chain uses TRBV5-1 with TRBJ1-5, with 7 positions matching TRBD1. CDR3 length equals 15 residues. V shed 0 bases and J 3 bases; nucleotides not matched to a gene: 3. The germline V gene encodes CDR1 SGHRS and CDR2 YFSETQ. The CDR3 DNA reads TGCGCCAGCAGCTTGGAGGGGGCTTACAATCAGCCCCAGCATTTT. This codes for CASSLEGAYNQPQHF.

The chain has TRBV27 and TRBJ2-1; 10 positions agree with TRBD2. CDR1 MNHEY and CDR2 SMNVEV come from the germline V gene (reference sequence). CDR3 length: 13 residues. Trimming cost V 6 bases and J 8 bases; bases outside gene matches: 4. For the CDR3, the DNA is TGTGCCAGCAGACAGCGGGGGGGGGATGAGCAGTTCTTC. Amino acids: CASRQRGGDEQFF.

This clone was counted between two and nine times. This chain uses TRBV19 with TRBJ2-1, with 9 bases identical to TRBD2. Germline CDR1 reads LNHDA; CDR2 reads SQIVND (reference sequence). J gave up 2 bases and V 1 base, and 3 bases lay outside the gene matches. CDR3 size: 16 residues. CDR3: CASSIGRTSAYNEQFF. CDR3 sequence (DNA): TGTGCCAGTAGTATAGGGAGGACTAGCGCCTACAATGAGCAGTTCTTC.

Here the CDR3 reads CASSLTGVTEAFF. DNA of the CDR3: TGTGCCAGCAGTCTGACAGGGGTCACTGAAGCTTTCTTT. The V gene is TRBV27, the J gene TRBJ1-1, with 8 bases that match TRBD1. The V and J ends lost 5 bases and 4 bases, in that order; junction bases with no gene match: 3. Germline V gene lookup returns CDR1 MNHEY and CDR2 SMNVEV (reference sequence). There are 13 residues in the CDR3.

The J gene is TRBJ1-1, the V gene TRBV11-3; 8 bases match TRBD1. The CDR3 has 18 amino acids. Germline-derived CDR1 and CDR2 are SGHNT and YENEEA. Losses at the gene ends were 5 bases for V and 0 bases for J; bases not matched to a gene: 14. CDR3 sequence reads: CASSTRRTGPPMNTEAFF. CDR3 bases: TGTGCCAGCAGCACTCGGCGGACAGGGCCACCCATGAACACTGAAGCTTTCTTT.

The chain joins TRBV5-1 to TRBJ2-1, with D possibly being TRBD2 (5 bases). The V end was cut by 0 bases, the J end by 3 bases, with 13 bases between. CDR3 size: 16 residues. The germline CDR1 and CDR2 sequences are SGHRS and YFSETQ. CDR3 nucleotide sequence: TGCGCCAGCAGCTTGGGGGTCCCCGGGAACTACAATGAGCAGTTCTTC. This codes for CASSLGVPGNYNEQFF.

The gene calls are TRBV5-6 and TRBJ2-7; 9 bases agree with TRBD2. Per germline, CDR1 SGHDT and CDR2 YYEEEE. V lost 0 bases, J lost 7 bases, and 5 bases stayed unmatched. This CDR3 is built from 14 residues. The CDR3 protein is CASSLGTSAREQYF. The CDR3 DNA follows: TGTGCCAGCAGCTTGGGGACTAGCGCGAGGGAGCAGTACTTC.

The chain recombines TRBV7-2 with TRBJ2-5, with a weak D call TRBD2 (6 bases). V was pared by 3 bases and J by 5 bases, with 10 bases between. CDR1 is SGHTA, CDR2 FQGNSA, per germline. The CDR3 is 13 amino acids. The CDR3 region has the DNA TGTGCCAGCAGCTTTGCGGGGCGGGAGACCCAGTACTTC. As protein: CASSFAGRETQYF.

The chain combines TRBV18 with TRBJ2-7; 14 nucleotides match TRBD2. CDR3 length equals 16 residues. Trimming cost V 3 bases and J 3 bases; bases outside gene matches: 4. In germline, CDR1 is KGHSH, CDR2 LQKENI. For the CDR3, the DNA is TGTGCCAGCTCACCTTCTGGACTAGCGGGAGGCTACGAGCAGTACTTC. Translating it yields CASSPSGLAGGYEQYF.

DNA for the CDR3: TGTGCCAGCATAGGGGGACAGGGGTGGGACGAGCAGTACTTC. This encodes CASIGGQGWDEQYF. The V gene is TRBV28, the J gene TRBJ2-7, with 10 nucleotides matching TRBD1. The trim removed 7 bases at V and 5 bases at J, leaving 8 bases unmatched. CDR3 size: 14 residues. CDR1 is MDHEN and CDR2 is SYDVKM in the germline V gene.

The chain is built from TRBV18 and TRBJ1-2, with TRBD1 matching over 10 bases. V lost 3 bases to trimming and J lost 6 bases; unmatched junction nucleotides: 10. The CDR3 sequence is 16 residues long. Looked up from germline, CDR1 is KGHSH and CDR2 is LQKENI. CDR3 bases: TGTGCCAGCTCACCGTCCCGGGACAGGGGCGAAGATGGCTACACCTTC. Its translation: CASSPSRDRGEDGYTF.

The chain recombines TRBV28 with TRBJ2-7; TRBD2 is a possible D gene (7 bases). The CDR3 loop spans 19 amino acids. Germline V gives CDR1 MDHEN, CDR2 SYDVKM. Trimming removed 8 bases at V and 2 bases at J, with 31 bases between. The CDR3 is CASATGHRVGAGEPYEQYF. CDR3 nucleotides: TGTGCCAGCGCCACCGGACACAGGGTGGGGGCGGGAGAACCCTACGAGCAGTACTTC.

This clone came up a few times. The chain employs TRBV20-1 and TRBJ2-7, with TRBD1 matching over 9 bases. CDR3 length: 11 residues. The germline CDR1 and CDR2 sequences are DFQATT and SNEGSKA (reference sequence). Trimming took 6 bases from V and 11 from J; bases not matched to a gene: 8. In DNA form, the CDR3 reads TGCAGTGCCCGAGACAGGGGGGAAAAGTACTTC. It yields the protein CSARDRGEKYF.

In its sample, this clone was seen once. The rearrangement uses TRBV7-9 and TRBJ2-1; D gene ambiguous. The CDR3 totals 10 residues. V was pared by 6 bases and J by 8 bases, with 5 bases between. CDR1 and CDR2 (germline): SEHNR, FQNEAQ (reference sequence). DNA for the CDR3: TGTGCCAGCAGGTATCATGAGCAGTTCTTC. The encoded protein is CASRYHEQFF.

The chain links TRBV5-5 to TRBJ2-1; D perhaps matches TRBD1 (6 bases). This CDR3 has 15 amino acids. V lost 2 bases and J lost 7, with 16 bases in between. Germline-derived CDR1 and CDR2 are SGHKS and YYEKEE (reference sequence). CDR3 in amino acids: CASSFRQERGNEQFF. The CDR3 DNA is TGTGCCAGCAGCTTTCGGCAGGAGAGGGGGAATGAGCAGTTCTTC.

The chain employs TRBV5-1 and TRBJ2-7; 7 nucleotides match TRBD2. Germline CDR1 and CDR2: SGHRS and YFSETQ. The CDR3 length is 17 residues. After removal of 0 bases from V and 0 bases from J, the junction contained 9 bases not matched to a gene. CDR3 in amino acids: CASSLAYGREPSYEQYF. The CDR3 DNA reads as TGCGCCAGCAGCTTGGCTTATGGGAGGGAGCCCTCCTACGAGCAGTACTTC.

The sample holds a few counts of this clone. This sequence joins TRBV28 and TRBJ2-7; 9 bases line up with TRBD1. The CDR3 consists of 17 residues. Germline trimming cut 6 bases from V and 3 bases from J; bases unmatched to any gene: 15. CDR1 and CDR2 from the germline V gene are MDHEN and SYDVKM. The CDR3 loop is CASRIRRQGVGIYEQYF. In DNA, the CDR3 is TGTGCCAGCAGAATCCGACGACAGGGGGTGGGAATCTACGAGCAGTACTTC.

The chain recombines TRBV10-1 with TRBJ2-3, with D tentatively TRBD1 (5 bases). CDR1 and CDR2 from the germline V gene are WNHNN and SYGVQD (reference sequence). The CDR3 is made up of 16 amino acids. V was shortened by 0 bases and J by 1 base, with 11 bases between the two germline ends. The DNA for the CDR3 is TGCGCCAGCAGTGAGTCTGGACAACGTGGCACAGATACGCAGTATTTT. Its translation is CASSESGQRGTDTQYF.

This clone was observed once. V gene TRBV4-1 combines with J gene TRBJ1-1, with 10 bases fitting TRBD1. The ends lost 7 bases at V and 5 bases at J; junction bases unmatched: 10. Germline V CDR1 and CDR2: MGHRA, YSYEKL. This CDR3 has 15 amino acids. The CDR3: CASIDPGTGDTEAFF. The CDR3 DNA is TGCGCCAGCATTGACCCCGGGACAGGGGATACTGAAGCTTTCTTT.

The chain recombines TRBV29-1 with TRBJ1-1, with D possibly TRBD1 on 6 matching bases. The CDR3 totals 13 residues. Trimming removed 3 bases at V and 4 bases at J, with 12 bases between. Germline V lookup: CDR1 SQVTM, CDR2 ANQGSEA. The DNA of the CDR3 is TGCAGCGTTGAGATGGGCAGGGGCACTGAAGCTTTCTTT. Encoded protein: CSVEMGRGTEAFF.

V is TRBV25-1 and J is TRBJ2-3; 12 bases are shared with TRBD2. The germline CDR1 and CDR2 sequences are MGHDK and SYGVNS. The CDR3 is 16 residues long. V shed 4 bases and J 2 bases; nucleotides not matched to a gene: 4. CDR3: CASSGTSGAVTDTQYF. As DNA, the CDR3 is TGTGCCAGCAGTGGGACTAGCGGGGCCGTCACAGATACGCAGTATTTT.

The V call is TRBV5-1, the J call TRBJ1-4, with TRBD1 matching 9 bases. This CDR3 has 15 amino acids. Germline lookup yields CDR1 SGHRS and CDR2 YFSETQ. V shed 0 bases, J shed 5 bases, and the junction held 2 bases outside the gene matches. The CDR3 spells CASSLEGTGNEKLFF. The CDR3 DNA sequence: TGCGCCAGCAGCTTGGAAGGGACAGGGAATGAAAAACTGTTTTTT.